The sequence of this T cell receptor beta chain was determined in a study of T cell repertoires in cytomegalovirus infection. The study's findings and limits: Individuals carrying CMV plus the relevant HLA were identified by cumulative frequency of public TCR beta families. HLA-C-restricted TCR beta clonotypes specific for CMV led the ex vivo response.

For this clonotype: The antigen remains undetermined.

TCRdb used MiXCR to reprocess the reads, holding one entry per CDR3 protein. The profile shows hundreds of thousands of distinct CDR3 sequences, approximately 25% of them singletons. Germline V gene lookup returns CDR1 LNHDA and CDR2 SQIVND (reference sequence). The CDR3 extends over 15 amino acids. Trimming shortened V by 2 bases and J by 1 base, and 9 bases separated the two germline ends. The clonotype was recovered from a human donor in good health (CMV status not recorded). Some clones in this sample may be carry-over from other donors' samples. The sequencing input was CD8+ T cells from PBMCs. The chain is built from TRBV19 and TRBJ1-5; D gene unclear. Here the CDR3 DNA reads TGTGCCAGTAGTATATCGGTGGGGAGCAATCAGCCCCAGCATTTT. Amino acid sequence: CASSISVGSNQPQHF.